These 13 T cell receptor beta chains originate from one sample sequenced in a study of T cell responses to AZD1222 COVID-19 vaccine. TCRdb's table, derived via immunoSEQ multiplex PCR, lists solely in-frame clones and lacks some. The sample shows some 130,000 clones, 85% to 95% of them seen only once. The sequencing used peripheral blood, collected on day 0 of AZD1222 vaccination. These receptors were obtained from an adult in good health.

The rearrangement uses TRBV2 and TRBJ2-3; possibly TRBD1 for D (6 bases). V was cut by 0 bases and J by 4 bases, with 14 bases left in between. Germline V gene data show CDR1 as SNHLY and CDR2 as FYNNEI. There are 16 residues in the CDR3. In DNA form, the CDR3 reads TGTGCCAGCAGTGAAGCTGGCAGGGGATGGGCAGATACGCAGTATTTT. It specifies CASSEAGRGWADTQYF.

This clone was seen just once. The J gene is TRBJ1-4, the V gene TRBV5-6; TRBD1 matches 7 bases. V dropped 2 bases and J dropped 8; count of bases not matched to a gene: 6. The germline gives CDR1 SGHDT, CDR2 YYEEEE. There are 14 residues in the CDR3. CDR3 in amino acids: CASSLQGIDEKLFF. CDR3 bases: TGTGCCAGCAGCTTACAGGGGATAGACGAAAAACTGTTTTTT.

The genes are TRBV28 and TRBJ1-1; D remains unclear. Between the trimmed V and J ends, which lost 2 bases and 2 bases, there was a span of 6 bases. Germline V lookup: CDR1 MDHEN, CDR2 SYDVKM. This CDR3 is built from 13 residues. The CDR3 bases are TGTGCCAGCAGTTTAACTGACAACACTGAAGCTTTCTTT. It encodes CASSLTDNTEAFF.

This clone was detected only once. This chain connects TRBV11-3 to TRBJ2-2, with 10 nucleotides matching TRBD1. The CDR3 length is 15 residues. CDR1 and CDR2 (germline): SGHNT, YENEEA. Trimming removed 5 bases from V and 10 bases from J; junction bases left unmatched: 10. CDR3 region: CASSASRGQGSELFF. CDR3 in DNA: TGTGCCAGCAGCGCTTCCCGGGGACAGGGGTCGGAGCTGTTTTTT.

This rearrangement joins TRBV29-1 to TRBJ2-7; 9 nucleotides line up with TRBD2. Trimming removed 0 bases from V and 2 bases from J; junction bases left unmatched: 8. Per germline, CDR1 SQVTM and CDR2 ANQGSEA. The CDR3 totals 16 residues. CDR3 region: CSVEERLAGSTYEQYF. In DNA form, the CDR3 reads TGCAGCGTTGAAGAGAGGCTAGCGGGATCCACCTACGAGCAGTACTTC.

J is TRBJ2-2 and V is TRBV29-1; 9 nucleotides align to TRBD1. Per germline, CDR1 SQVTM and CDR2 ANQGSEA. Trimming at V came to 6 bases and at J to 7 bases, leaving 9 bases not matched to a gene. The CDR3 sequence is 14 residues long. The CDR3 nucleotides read TGCAGCGTCTCCGGGACAGGGTACTTCGGGGAGCTGTTTTTT. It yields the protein CSVSGTGYFGELFF.

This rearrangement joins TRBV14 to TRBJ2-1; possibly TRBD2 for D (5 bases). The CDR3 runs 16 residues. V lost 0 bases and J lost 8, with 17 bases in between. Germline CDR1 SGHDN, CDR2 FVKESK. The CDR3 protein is CASSQEALRAGDEQFF. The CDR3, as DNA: TGTGCCAGCAGCCAAGAGGCGCTCCGGGCCGGGGATGAGCAGTTCTTC.

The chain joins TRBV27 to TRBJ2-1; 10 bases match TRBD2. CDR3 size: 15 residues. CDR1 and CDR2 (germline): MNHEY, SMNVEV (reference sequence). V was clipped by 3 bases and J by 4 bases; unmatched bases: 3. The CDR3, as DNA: TGTGCCAGCAGTTTTGGGACTAGCGATTACAATGAGCAGTTCTTC. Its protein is CASSFGTSDYNEQFF.

In DNA, the CDR3 is TGCGCCAGCAGCTTGGTTCTGGGGGTCGACTATGGCTACACCTTC. It translates to CASSLVLGVDYGYTF. The gene calls are TRBV5-1 and TRBJ1-2, with a weak D call TRBD1 (5 bases). The germline gives CDR1 SGHRS, CDR2 YFSETQ. The V and J ends lost 0 bases and 3 bases respectively, with 12 bases between them. There are 15 residues in the CDR3.

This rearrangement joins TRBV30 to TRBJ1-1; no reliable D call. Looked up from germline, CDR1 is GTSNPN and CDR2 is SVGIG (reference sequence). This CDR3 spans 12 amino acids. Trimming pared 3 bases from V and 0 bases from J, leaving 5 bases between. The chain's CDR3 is CAWSFLNTEAFF. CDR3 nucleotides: TGTGCCTGGAGCTTTCTGAACACTGAAGCTTTCTTT.

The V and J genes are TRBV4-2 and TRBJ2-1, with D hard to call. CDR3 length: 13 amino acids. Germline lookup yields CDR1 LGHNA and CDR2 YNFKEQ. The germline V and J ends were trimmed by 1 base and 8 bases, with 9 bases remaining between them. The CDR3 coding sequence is TGTGCCAGCAGCCAAGGGGGTTTCGATGAGCAGTTCTTC. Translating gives CASSQGGFDEQFF.

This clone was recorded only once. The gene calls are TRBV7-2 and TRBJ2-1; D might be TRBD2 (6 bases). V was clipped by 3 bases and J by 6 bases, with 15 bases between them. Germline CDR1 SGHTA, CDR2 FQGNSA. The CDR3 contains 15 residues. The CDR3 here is CASSFGGASGNEQFF. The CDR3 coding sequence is TGTGCCAGCAGCTTTGGAGGGGCGAGCGGCAATGAGCAGTTCTTC.

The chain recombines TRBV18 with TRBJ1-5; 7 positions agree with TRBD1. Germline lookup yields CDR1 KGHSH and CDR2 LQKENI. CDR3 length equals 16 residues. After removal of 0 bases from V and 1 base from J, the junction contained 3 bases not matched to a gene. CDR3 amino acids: CASSPPGTASNQPQHF. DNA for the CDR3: TGTGCCAGCTCACCACCGGGGACAGCAAGCAATCAGCCCCAGCATTTT.